The 10 T cell receptor beta chains below come from one sample, sequenced in a study of PD-1 blockade in classical Hodgkin lymphoma. The protocol was immunoSEQ multiplex PCR, while the TCRdb copy is restricted to in-frame clones and leaves out a portion. Counted here are approximately 9,700 clones, nearly 85% occurring once; the ten biggest clones make up 40% to 55%. Specified time point: cycle 4 day 1 (C4D1), after 5 to 7 weeks of nivolumab. Every patient was affected by relapse after autologous stem cell transplantation, while exposure to brentuximab vedotin was not uniform. The material sequenced was peripheral blood mononuclear cells (PBMCs), taken before the fourth cycle of nivolumab. The receptors come from a human donor with classical Hodgkin lymphoma.

The rearrangement uses TRBV5-1 and TRBJ2-1; 9 bases line up with TRBD1. With V trimmed by 4 bases and J by 4 bases, 9 bases remained unmatched. CDR1 SGHRS and CDR2 YFSETQ come from the germline V gene. This CDR3 has 16 residues. The CDR3: CASSRLGTGSYNEQFF. The CDR3 nucleotides read TGCGCCAGCAGCCGTTTAGGGACAGGGTCGTACAATGAGCAGTTCTTC. The whole variable domain, remainder taken from reference TRBV5-1 and TRBJ2-1, is KAGVTQTPRYLIKTRGQQVTLSCSPISGHRSVSWYQQTPGQGLQFLFEYFSETQRNKGNFPGRFSGRQFSNSRSEMNVSTLELGDSALYLCASSRLGTGSYNEQFFGPGTRLTVL.

This clone appeared once. This sequence joins TRBV7-8 and TRBJ2-2; the D is unclear. CDR1 and CDR2 from the germline V gene are SGHVS and FQNEAQ. Trimming left V 5 bases short and J 1 base short, with 14 bases between. The CDR3 contains 16 residues. The CDR3 DNA sequence: TGTGCCAGCAGCGTTTCGAGGCCTGTGAACACCGGGGAGCTGTTTTTT. It yields the protein CASSVSRPVNTGELFF.

This chain connects TRBV7-2 to TRBJ1-1; D remains unclear. The CDR3 consists of 14 residues. Germline lookup yields CDR1 SGHTA and CDR2 FQGNSA. V lost 4 bases and J 4 bases, leaving 13 bases between the germline ends. The CDR3 reads CASSSHPWATEAFF. CDR3 DNA sequence: TGTGCCAGCAGCTCCCACCCTTGGGCCACTGAAGCTTTCTTT.

The genes are TRBV15 and TRBJ1-1, with no clear D. Trimming removed 5 bases at V and 1 base at J, with 8 bases between. The length of the CDR3 is 13 residues. Germline V lookup: CDR1 LNHNV, CDR2 YYDKDF (reference sequence). This chain's CDR3 is CATSPRGNTEAFF. DNA of the CDR3: TGTGCCACCAGCCCCCGAGGGAACACTGAAGCTTTCTTT.

CDR3 sequence (DNA): TGCAGCGCTAGGGACGGATACTCCTACGAGCAGTACTTC. It translates to CSARDGYSYEQYF. The chain has TRBV29-1 and TRBJ2-7; the D call may be TRBD1 or TRBD2 (5 bases each). This CDR3 comprises 13 residues. The ends were cut back, 7 bases at V and 0 bases at J, with 13 bases in the middle. Germline values: CDR1 SQVTM, CDR2 ANQGSEA.

The chain combines TRBV30 with TRBJ1-2; 9 positions match TRBD1. With 3 bases clipped from V and 2 bases from J, the junction kept 7 bases outside the gene matches. Germline V gene data show CDR1 as GTSNPN and CDR2 as SVGIG (reference sequence). The CDR3 runs 15 residues. The CDR3 sequence: CAWRGYRGLNYGYTF. The CDR3, as DNA: TGTGCCTGGAGGGGTTACAGGGGGCTGAACTATGGCTACACCTTC.

This clone has more than one count but fewer than ten. J is TRBJ2-2 and V is TRBV6-5; D unclear. The CDR3 has 12 amino acids. V was pared by 7 bases and J by 8 bases, with 11 bases between. CDR1 MNHEY and CDR2 SVGAGI come from the germline V gene. This CDR3 reads CASTPTSGELFF. In DNA form, the CDR3 reads TGTGCCAGCACGCCTACCTCGGGGGAGCTGTTTTTT.

This chain connects TRBV9 to TRBJ2-1; D unresolved. This CDR3 spans 14 amino acids. Trimming left V 0 bases short and J 5 bases short, with 9 bases between. Germline CDR1 is SGDLS and CDR2 is YYNGEE. In nucleotides, the CDR3 is TGTGCCAGCAGCGTAGGGTCTACTCACAATGAGCAGTTCTTC. Its translation is CASSVGSTHNEQFF.

CDR3 nucleotide sequence: TGTGCCAGCAGTGAAACTGGACCCGGCTACACCTTC. Translated, it gives CASSETGPGYTF. This chain uses TRBV6-1 with TRBJ1-2; D ambiguous. CDR1 and CDR2 (germline): MNHNS, SASEGT. Trimming took 2 bases from V and 8 from J, leaving 9 bases between them. The CDR3 is 12 amino acids.

The V and J genes are TRBV28 and TRBJ1-2, with 7 bases identical to TRBD1. J was trimmed by 3 bases and V by 2 bases; bases with no gene match: 3. This CDR3 comprises 14 residues. The germline V gene encodes CDR1 MDHEN and CDR2 SYDVKM. CDR3 nucleotide sequence: TGTGCCAGCAGTTTAACAGGGGTGGACTATGGCTACACCTTC. Translated, it gives CASSLTGVDYGYTF.